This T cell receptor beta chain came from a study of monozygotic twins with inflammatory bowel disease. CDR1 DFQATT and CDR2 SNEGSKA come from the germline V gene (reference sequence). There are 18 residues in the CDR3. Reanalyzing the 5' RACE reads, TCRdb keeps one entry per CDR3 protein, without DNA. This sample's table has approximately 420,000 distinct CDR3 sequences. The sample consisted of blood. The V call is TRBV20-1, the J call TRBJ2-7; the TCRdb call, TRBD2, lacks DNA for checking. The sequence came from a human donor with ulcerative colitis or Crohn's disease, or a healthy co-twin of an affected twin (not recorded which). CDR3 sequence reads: CSARALGTSGKSSYEQYF.